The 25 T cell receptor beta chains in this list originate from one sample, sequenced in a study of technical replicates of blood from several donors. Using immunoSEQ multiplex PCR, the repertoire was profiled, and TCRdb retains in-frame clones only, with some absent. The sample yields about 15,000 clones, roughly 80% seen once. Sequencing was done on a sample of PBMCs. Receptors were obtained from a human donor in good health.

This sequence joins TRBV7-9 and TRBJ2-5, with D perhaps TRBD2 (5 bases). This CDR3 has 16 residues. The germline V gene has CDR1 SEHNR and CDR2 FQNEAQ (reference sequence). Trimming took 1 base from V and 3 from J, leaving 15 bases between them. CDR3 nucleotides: TGTGCCAGCAGCTTAGGTCGGGCTAGCTTCAAAGAGACCCAGTACTTC. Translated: CASSLGRASFKETQYF. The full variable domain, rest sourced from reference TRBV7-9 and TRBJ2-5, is DTGVSQNPRHKITKRGQNVTFRCDPISEHNRLYWYRQTLGQGPEFLTYFQNEAQLEKSRLLSDRFSAERPKGSFSTLEIQRTEQGDSAMYLCASSLGRASFKETQYFGPGTRLLVL.

The CDR3 reads CAISGTGVTDEQFF. CDR3 in DNA: TGTGCCATCAGTGGGACAGGGGTAACCGATGAGCAGTTCTTC. The V and J genes are TRBV10-3 and TRBJ2-1, with 9 bases matching TRBD1. The germline V gene has CDR1 ENHRY and CDR2 SYGVKD. V lost 4 bases to trimming and J lost 8 bases; unmatched junction nucleotides: 6. CDR3 size: 14 residues.

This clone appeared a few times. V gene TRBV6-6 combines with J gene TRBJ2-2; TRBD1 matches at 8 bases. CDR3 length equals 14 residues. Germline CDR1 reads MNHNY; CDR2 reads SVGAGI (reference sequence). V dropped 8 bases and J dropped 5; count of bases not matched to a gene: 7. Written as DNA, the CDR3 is TGTGCCAGCGACTACCGGACAGGGACCGGGGAGCTGTTTTTT. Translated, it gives CASDYRTGTGELFF.

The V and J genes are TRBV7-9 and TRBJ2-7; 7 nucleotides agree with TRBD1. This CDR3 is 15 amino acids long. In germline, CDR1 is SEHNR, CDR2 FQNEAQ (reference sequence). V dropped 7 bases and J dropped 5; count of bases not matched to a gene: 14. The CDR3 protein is CASTTARGRFDEQYF. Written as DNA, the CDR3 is TGTGCCAGCACCACGGCGAGGGGGCGGTTTGACGAGCAGTACTTC.

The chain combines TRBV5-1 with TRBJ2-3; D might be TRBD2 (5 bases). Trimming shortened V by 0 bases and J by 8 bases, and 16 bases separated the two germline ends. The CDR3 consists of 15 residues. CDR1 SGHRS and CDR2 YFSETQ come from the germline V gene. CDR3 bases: TGCGCCAGCAGCTTGGAGTCCGGGAAACATAGTACGCAGTATTTT. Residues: CASSLESGKHSTQYF. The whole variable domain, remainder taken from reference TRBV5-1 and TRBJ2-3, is KAGVTQTPRYLIKTRGQQVTLSCSPISGHRSVSWYQQTPGQGLQFLFEYFSETQRNKGNFPGRFSGRQFSNSRSEMNVSTLELGDSALYLCASSLESGKHSTQYFGPGTRLTVL.

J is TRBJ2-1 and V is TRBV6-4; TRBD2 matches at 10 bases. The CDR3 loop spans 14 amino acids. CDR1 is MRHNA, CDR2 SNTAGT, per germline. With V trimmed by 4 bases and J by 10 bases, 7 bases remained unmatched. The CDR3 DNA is TGTGCCAGCAGTGTCGGGACTAGCGCGAGGGAGCAGTTCTTC. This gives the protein CASSVGTSAREQFF.

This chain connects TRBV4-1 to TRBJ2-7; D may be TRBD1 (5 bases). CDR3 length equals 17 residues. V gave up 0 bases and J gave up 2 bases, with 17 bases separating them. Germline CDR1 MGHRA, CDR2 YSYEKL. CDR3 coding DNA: TGCGCCAGCAGCCAAGATAACCCGGAGACAGATACCTACGAGCAGTACTTC. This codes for CASSQDNPETDTYEQYF.

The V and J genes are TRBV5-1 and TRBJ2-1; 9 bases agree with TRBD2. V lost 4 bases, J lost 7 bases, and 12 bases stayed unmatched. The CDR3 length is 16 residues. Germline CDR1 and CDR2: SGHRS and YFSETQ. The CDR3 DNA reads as TGCGCCAGCAGCCCCACGGGCGCGGGAGGGTCAAATGAGCAGTTCTTC. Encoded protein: CASSPTGAGGSNEQFF.

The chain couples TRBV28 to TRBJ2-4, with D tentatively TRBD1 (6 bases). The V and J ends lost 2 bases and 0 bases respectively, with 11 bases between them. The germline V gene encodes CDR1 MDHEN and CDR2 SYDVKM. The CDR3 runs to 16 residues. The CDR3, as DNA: TGTGCCAGCAGTTTAAACGACAGGACAGCCAAAAACATTCAGTACTTC. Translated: CASSLNDRTAKNIQYF.

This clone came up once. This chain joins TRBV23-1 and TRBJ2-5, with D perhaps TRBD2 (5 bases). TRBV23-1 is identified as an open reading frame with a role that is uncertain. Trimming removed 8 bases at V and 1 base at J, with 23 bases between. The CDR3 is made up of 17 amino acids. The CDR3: CASLKAGRYLFQETQYF. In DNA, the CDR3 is TGCGCCAGCCTCAAGGCGGGTAGGTATTTATTCCAAGAGACCCAGTACTTC.

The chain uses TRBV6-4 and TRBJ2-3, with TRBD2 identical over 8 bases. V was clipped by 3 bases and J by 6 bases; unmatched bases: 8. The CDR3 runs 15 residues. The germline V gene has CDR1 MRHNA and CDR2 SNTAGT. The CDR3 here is CASSESSGRGDTQYF. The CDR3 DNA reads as TGTGCCAGCAGTGAATCGAGCGGGAGAGGGGATACGCAGTATTTT.

The CDR3 here is CASSQDGRVPSGSYEQYF. CDR3 DNA sequence: TGTGCCAGCAGCCAGGACGGGAGGGTTCCATCTGGCTCCTACGAGCAGTACTTC. This chain connects TRBV5-4 to TRBJ2-7; 8 positions agree with TRBD2. With V trimmed by 4 bases and J by 0 bases, 15 bases remained unmatched. The germline V gene encodes CDR1 SGHNT and CDR2 YYREEE (reference sequence). This CDR3 has 18 amino acids.

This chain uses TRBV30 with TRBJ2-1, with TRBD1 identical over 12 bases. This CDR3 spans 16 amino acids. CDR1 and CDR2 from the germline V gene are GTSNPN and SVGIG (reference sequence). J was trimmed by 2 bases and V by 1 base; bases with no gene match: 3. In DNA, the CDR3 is TGTGCCTGGAGTGGGGGGACAGGGGGCCCCTACAATGAGCAGTTCTTC. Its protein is CAWSGGTGGPYNEQFF.

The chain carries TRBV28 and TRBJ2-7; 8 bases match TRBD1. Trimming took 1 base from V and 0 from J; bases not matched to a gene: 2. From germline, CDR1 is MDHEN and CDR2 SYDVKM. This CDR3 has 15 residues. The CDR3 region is CASSLLGQASYEQYF. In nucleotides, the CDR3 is TGTGCCAGCAGTTTATTGGGACAGGCCTCCTACGAGCAGTACTTC.

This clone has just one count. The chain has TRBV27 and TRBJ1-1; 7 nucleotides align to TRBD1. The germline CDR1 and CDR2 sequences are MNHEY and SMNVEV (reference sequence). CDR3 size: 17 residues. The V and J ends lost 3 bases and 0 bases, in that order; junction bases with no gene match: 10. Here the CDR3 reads CASSFKMTGTVNTEAFF. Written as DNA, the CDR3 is TGTGCCAGCAGTTTCAAAATGACAGGGACGGTGAACACTGAAGCTTTCTTT.

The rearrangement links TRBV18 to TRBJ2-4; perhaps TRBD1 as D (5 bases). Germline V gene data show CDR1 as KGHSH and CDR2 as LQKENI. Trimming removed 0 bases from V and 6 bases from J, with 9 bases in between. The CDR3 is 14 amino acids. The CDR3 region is CASSPPQGSNIQYF. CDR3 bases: TGTGCCAGCTCACCACCGCAGGGCTCAAACATTCAGTACTTC.

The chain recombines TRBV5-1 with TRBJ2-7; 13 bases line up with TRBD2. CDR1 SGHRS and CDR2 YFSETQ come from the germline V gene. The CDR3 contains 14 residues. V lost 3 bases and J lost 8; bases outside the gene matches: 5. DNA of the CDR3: TGCGCCAGCAGCTCGGGACTAGCGGGAACACAGCAGTACTTC. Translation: CASSSGLAGTQQYF.

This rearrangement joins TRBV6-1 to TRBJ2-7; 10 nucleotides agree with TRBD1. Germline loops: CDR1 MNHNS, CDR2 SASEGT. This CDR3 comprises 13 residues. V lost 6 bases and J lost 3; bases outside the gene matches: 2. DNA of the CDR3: TGTGCCAGCAGGACAGGGGGCGACTACGAGCAGTACTTC. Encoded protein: CASRTGGDYEQYF.

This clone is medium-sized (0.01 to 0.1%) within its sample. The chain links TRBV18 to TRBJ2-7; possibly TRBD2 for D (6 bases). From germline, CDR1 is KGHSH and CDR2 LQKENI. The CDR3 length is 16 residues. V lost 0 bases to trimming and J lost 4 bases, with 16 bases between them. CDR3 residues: CASSPPVEGRTYEQYF. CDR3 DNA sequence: TGTGCCAGCTCACCACCGGTGGAAGGGAGGACGTACGAGCAGTACTTC.

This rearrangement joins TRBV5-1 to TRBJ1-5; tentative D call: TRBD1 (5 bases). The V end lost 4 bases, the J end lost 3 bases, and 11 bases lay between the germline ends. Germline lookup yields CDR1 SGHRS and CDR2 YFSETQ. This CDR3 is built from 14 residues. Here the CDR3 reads CASSPGHSNQPQHF. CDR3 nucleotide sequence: TGCGCCAGCAGCCCAGGGCACTCCAATCAGCCCCAGCATTTT.

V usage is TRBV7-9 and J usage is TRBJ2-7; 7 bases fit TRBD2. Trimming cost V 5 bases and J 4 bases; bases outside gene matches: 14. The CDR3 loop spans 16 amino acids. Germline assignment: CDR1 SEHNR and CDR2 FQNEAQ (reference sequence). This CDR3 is CASSKLSRTRGYEQYF. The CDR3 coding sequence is TGTGCCAGCAGCAAATTATCACGGACTAGGGGTTACGAGCAGTACTTC.

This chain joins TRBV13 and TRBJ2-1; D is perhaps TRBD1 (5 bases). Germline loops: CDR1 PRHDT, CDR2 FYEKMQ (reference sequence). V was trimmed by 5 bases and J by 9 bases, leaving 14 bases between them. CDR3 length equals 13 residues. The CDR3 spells CASSPKWGVEQFF. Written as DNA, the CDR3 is TGTGCCAGCAGCCCCAAGTGGGGCGTTGAGCAGTTCTTC. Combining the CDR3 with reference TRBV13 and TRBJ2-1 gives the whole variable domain AAGVIQSPRHLIKEKRETATLKCYPIPRHDTVYWYQQGPGQDPQFLISFYEKMQSDKGSIPDRFSAQQFSDYHSELNMSSLELGDSALYFCASSPKWGVEQFFGPGTRLTVL.

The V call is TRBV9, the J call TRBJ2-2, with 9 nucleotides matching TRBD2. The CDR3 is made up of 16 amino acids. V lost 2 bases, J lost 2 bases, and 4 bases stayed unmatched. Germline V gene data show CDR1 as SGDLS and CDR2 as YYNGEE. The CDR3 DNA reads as TGTGCCAGCAGCGTGGGCGGGAGGGCCAACACCGGGGAGCTGTTTTTT. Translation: CASSVGGRANTGELFF.

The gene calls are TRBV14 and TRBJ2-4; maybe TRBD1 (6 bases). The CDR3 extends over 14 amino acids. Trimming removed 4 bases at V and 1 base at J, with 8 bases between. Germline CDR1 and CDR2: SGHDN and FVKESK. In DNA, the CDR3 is TGTGCCAGCAGCCCAGGGGTGGCCAAAAACATTCAGTACTTC. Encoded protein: CASSPGVAKNIQYF.

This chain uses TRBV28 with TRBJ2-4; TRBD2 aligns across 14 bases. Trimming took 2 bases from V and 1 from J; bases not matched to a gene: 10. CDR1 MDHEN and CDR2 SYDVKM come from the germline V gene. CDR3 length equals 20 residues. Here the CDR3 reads CASSLITGTSGRAAKNIQYF. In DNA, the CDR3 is TGTGCCAGCAGTTTAATAACCGGGACTAGCGGGAGAGCTGCCAAAAACATTCAGTACTTC.